This TCR beta chain was recorded in a study of T cell repertoires in cytomegalovirus infection. Study observations and caveats: Clonotype analysis showed dominance of the ex vivo response by HLA-C-restricted CMV-specific TCR beta clonotypes.

This clonotype was seen a few times. What it binds is not known. From the reads, TCRdb called clonotypes with MiXCR, one entry per CDR3 protein. The table lists roughly 920,000 distinct CDR3 sequences, 30% to 40% of them singletons. Germline CDR1 and CDR2: WSHSY and SAAADI. CDR3 length equals 14 residues. Between the trimmed V and J ends, which lost 7 bases and 3 bases, there was a span of 13 bases. The V and J genes are TRBV10-2 and TRBJ1-5; D not certain. The TCR sequence derives from a human donor in good health (CMV status not recorded). Some clones in this sample may be carry-over from other donors' samples. The specimen was cultured CD8+ T cells from PBMCs, collected from culture after CMV antigen stimulation. The CDR3 here is CASNSGNFNQPQHF. DNA of the CDR3: TGCGCCAGCAACTCCGGGAACTTCAATCAGCCCCAGCATTTT.